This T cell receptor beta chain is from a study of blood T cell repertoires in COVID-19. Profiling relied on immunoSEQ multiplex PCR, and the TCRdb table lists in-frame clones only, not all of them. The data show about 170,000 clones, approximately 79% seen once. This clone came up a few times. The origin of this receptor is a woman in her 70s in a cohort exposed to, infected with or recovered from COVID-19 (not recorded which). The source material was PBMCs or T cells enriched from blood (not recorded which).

For the CDR3, the DNA is TGTGCCATCAGTGAGCCCCACCGGGACAGGATTTACTCTGGGGCCAACGTCCTGACTTTC. Protein product: CAISEPHRDRIYSGANVLTF. This sequence joins TRBV10-3 and TRBJ2-6; 8 bases map to TRBD1. This CDR3 is built from 20 residues. V trimming: 2 bases; J trimming: 0 bases; junction bases outside the gene matches: 12. Germline lookup yields CDR1 ENHRY and CDR2 SYGVKD.